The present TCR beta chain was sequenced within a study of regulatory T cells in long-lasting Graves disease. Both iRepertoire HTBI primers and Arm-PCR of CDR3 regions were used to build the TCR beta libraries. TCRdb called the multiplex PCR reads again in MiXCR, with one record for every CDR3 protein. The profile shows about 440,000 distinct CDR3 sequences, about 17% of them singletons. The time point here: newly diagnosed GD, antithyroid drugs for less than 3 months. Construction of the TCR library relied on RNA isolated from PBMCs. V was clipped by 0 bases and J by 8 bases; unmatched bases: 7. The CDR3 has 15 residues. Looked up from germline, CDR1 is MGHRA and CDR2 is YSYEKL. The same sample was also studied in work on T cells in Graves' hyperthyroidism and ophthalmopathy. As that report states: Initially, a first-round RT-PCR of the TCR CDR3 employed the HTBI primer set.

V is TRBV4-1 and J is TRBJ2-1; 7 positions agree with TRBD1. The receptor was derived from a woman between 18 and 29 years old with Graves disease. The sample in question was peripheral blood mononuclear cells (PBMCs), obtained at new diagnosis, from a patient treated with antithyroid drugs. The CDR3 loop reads CASSQEKRTGDEQFF. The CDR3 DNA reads TGCGCCAGCAGCCAAGAAAAACGCACAGGGGATGAGCAGTTCTTC.